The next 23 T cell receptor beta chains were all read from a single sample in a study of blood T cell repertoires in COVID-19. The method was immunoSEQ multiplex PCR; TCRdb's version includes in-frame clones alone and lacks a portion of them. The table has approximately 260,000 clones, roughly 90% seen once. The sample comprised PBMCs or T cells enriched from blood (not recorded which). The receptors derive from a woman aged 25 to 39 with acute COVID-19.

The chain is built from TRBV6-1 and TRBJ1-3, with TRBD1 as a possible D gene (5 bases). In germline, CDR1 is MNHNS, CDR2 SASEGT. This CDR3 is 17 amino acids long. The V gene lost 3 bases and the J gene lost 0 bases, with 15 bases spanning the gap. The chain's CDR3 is CASSEVWGLNSGNTIYF. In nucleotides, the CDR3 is TGTGCCAGCAGTGAGGTCTGGGGCCTAAACTCTGGAAACACCATATATTTT.

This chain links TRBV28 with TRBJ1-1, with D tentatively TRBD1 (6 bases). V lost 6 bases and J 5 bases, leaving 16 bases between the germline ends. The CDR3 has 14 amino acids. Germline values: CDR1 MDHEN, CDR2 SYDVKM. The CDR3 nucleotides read TGTGCCAGCAGCCTACAGGGCCGAGCGACTGAAGCTTTCTTT. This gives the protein CASSLQGRATEAFF.

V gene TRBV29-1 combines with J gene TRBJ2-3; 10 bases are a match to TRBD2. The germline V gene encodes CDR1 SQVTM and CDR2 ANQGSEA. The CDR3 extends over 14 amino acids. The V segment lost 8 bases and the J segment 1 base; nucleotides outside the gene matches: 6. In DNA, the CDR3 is TGCAGCTTCATAGCGGGGGGCCGCACAGATACGCAGTATTTT. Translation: CSFIAGGRTDTQYF.

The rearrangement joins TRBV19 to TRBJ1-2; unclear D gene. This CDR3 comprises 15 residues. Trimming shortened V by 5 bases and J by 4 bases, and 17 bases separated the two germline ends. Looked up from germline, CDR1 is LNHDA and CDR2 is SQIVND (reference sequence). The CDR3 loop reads CASSSAHGRSYGYTF. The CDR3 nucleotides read TGTGCCAGTAGTTCCGCCCACGGTCGATCCTATGGCTACACCTTC.

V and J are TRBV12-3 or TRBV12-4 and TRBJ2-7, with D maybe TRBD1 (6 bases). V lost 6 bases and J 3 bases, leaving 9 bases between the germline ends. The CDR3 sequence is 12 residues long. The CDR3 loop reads CASSMTGYEQYF. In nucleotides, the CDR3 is TGTGCCAGCAGCATGACAGGCTACGAGCAGTACTTC.

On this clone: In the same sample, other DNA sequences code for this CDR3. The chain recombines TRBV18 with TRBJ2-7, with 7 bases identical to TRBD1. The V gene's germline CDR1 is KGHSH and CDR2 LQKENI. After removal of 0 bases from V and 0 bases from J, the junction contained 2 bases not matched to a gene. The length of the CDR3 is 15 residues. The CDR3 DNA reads TGTGCCAGCTCACCACCAGGGGGCGGCTCCTACGAGCAGTACTTC. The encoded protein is CASSPPGGGSYEQYF. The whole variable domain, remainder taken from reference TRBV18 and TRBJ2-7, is NAGVMQNPRHLVRRRGQEARLRCSPMKGHSHVYWYRQLPEEGLKFMVYLQKENIIDESGMPKERFSAEFPKEGPSILRIQQVVRGDSAAYFCASSPPGGGSYEQYFGPGTRLTVT.

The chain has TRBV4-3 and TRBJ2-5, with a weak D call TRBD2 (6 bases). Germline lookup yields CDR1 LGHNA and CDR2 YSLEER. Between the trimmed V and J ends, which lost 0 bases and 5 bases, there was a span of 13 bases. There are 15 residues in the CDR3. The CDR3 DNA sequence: TGCGCCAGCAGCCAAGATTGGGTGAGCGGGGAGACCCAGTACTTC. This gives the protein CASSQDWVSGETQYF.

The CDR3 region has the DNA TGTGCCAGCAGCCTGACAGGGGTCGGTGAAAAACTGTTTTTT. It encodes CASSLTGVGEKLFF. The chain couples TRBV28 to TRBJ1-4; 8 bases agree with TRBD1. There are 14 residues in the CDR3. In germline, CDR1 is MDHEN, CDR2 SYDVKM. The V gene end was trimmed by 6 bases and the J gene end by 7 bases; junction bases not matched to a gene: 7.

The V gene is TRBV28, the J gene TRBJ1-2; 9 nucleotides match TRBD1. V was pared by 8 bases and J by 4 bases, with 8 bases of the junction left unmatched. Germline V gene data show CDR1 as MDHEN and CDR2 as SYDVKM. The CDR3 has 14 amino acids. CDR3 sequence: CASQPGQGIYGYTF. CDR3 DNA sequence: TGTGCCAGCCAACCGGGACAGGGAATCTATGGCTACACCTTC.

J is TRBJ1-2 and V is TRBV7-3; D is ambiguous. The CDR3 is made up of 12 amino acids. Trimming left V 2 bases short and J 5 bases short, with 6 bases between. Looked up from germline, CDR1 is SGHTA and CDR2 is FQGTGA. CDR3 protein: CASSLDNYGYTF. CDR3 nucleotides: TGTGCCAGCAGCTTAGACAATTATGGCTACACCTTC.

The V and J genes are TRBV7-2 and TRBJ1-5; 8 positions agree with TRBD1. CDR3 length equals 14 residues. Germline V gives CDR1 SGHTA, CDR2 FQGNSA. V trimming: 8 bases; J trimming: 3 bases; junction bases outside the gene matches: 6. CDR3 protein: CASSGTGLNQPQHF. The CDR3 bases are TGTGCCAGCTCAGGGACAGGCCTCAATCAGCCCCAGCATTTT. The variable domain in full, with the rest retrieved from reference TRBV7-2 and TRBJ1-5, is GAGVSQSPSNKVTEKGKDVELRCDPISGHTALYWYRQSLGQGLEFLIYFQGNSAPDKSGLPSDRFSAERTGGSVSTLTIQRTQQEDSAVYLCASSGTGLNQPQHFGDGTRLSIL.

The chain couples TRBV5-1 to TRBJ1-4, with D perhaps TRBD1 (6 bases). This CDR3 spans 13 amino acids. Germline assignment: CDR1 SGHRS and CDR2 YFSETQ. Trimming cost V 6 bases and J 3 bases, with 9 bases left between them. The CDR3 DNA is TGCGCCAGCACGACAGGACCTAATGAAAAACTGTTTTTT. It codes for CASTTGPNEKLFF.

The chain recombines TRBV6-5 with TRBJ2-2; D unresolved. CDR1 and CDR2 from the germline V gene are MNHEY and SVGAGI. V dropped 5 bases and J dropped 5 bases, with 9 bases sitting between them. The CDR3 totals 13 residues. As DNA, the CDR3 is TGTGCCAGCAGTCCGCGGATTACCGGGGAGCTGTTTTTT. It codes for CASSPRITGELFF.

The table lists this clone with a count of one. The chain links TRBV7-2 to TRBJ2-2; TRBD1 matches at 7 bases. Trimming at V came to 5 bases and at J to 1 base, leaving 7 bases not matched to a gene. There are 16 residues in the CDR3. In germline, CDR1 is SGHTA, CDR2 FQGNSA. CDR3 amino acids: CASSPPGTENTGELFF. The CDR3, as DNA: TGTGCCAGCAGCCCCCCCGGGACAGAGAACACCGGGGAGCTGTTTTTT.

The DNA of the CDR3 is TGTGCCAGCAGCCCCCCCGGACTGAAAACAGATACGCAGTATTTT. This sequence encodes CASSPPGLKTDTQYF. The chain combines TRBV11-2 with TRBJ2-3, with D possibly matching TRBD2 (5 bases). CDR3 length equals 15 residues. The germline V gene encodes CDR1 SGHAT and CDR2 FQNNGV. With 5 bases removed from V and 3 bases from J, the gap between germline ends came to 15 bases.

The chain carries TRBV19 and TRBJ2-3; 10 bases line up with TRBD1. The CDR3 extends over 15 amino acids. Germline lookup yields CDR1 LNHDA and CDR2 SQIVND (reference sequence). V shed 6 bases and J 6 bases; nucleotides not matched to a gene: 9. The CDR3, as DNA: TGTGCCAGTAGGCCCCGCGGACAGGGGGAGGATACGCAGTATTTT. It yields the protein CASRPRGQGEDTQYF.

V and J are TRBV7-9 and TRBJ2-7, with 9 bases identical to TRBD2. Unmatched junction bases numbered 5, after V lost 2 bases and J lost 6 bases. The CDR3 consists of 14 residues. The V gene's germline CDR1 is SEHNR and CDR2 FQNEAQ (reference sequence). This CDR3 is CASSLSGTSSEQYF. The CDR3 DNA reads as TGTGCCAGCAGCTTATCCGGGACTAGCAGCGAGCAGTACTTC.

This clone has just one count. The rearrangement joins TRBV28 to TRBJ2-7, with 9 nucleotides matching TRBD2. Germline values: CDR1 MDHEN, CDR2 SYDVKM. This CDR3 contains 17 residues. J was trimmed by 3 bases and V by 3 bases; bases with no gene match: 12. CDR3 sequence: CASSLGSQRGAGYEQYF. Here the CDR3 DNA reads TGTGCCAGCAGTTTGGGCTCTCAGCGGGGGGCGGGCTACGAGCAGTACTTC.

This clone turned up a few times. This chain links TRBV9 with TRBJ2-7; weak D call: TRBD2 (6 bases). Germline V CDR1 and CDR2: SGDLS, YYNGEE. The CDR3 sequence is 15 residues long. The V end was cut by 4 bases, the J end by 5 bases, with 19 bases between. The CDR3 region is CASSPESRGGDEQYF. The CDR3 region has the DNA TGTGCCAGCAGCCCCGAAAGTCGGGGAGGAGACGAGCAGTACTTC.

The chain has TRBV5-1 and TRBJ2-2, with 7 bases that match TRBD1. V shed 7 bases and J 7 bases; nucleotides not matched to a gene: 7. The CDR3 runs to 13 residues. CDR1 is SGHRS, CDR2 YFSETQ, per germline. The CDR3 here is CASEGAYSGELFF. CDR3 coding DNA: TGCGCCAGCGAGGGGGCTTATAGCGGGGAGCTGTTTTTT.

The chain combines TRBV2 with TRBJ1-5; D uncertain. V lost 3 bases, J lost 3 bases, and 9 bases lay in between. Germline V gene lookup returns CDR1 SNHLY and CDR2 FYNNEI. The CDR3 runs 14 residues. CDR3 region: CASSDVRPNQPQHF. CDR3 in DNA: TGTGCCAGCAGTGACGTGCGCCCCAATCAGCCCCAGCATTTT.

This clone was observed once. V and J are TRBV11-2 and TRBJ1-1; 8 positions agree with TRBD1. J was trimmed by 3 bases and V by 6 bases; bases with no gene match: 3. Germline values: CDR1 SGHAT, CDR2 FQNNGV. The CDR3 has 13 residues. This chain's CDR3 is CASRRQGHTEAFF. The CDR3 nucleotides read TGTGCCAGCAGGCGACAGGGGCACACTGAAGCTTTCTTT.

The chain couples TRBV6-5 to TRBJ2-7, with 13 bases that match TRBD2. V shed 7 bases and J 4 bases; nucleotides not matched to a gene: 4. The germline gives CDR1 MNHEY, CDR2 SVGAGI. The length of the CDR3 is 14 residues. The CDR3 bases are TGTGCCAGCACCTCGACTAGCGGGGGGTACGAGCAGTACTTC. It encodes CASTSTSGGYEQYF.